This entry describes one TCR beta chain. No antigen is known for it. TCRdb passed the RT-PCR reads through MiXCR, listing each CDR3 protein once. In the table there are about 700,000 distinct CDR3 sequences, roughly 13% of which are singletons. The data belong to a study of response to subunit inactivated influenza vaccine. The study, taken as a whole, reports: Each seasonal influenza vaccination, the authors suggested, recruits few new T cells.

The sequence was collected from a man aged 45-65 years who received an inactivated influenza vaccine. The sample consisted of PBMCs from blood, taken 14 days before vaccination.

The CDR3 bases are TGTGCCAGCAGTTCGTATAACAGGGCTGGCGAGCAGTACTTC. This encodes CASSSYNRAGEQYF. The chain combines TRBV28 with TRBJ2-7; the D gene is possibly TRBD1 (6 bases). The CDR3 is 14 amino acids. Germline CDR1 is MDHEN and CDR2 is SYDVKM. Trimming took 4 bases from V and 6 from J, leaving 16 bases between them.